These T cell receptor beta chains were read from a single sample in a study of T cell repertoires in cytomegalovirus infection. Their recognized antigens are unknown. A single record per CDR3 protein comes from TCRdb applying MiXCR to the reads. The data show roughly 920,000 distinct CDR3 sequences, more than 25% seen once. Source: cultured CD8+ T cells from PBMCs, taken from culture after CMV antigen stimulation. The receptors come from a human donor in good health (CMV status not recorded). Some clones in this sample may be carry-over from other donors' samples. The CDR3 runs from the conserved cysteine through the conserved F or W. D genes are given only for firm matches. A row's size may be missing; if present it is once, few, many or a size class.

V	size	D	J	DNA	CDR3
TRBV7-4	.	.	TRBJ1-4	TGTGCCAGCAGCTCGGGAGTGAAAAATGAAAAACTGTTTTTT	CASSSGVKNEKLFF
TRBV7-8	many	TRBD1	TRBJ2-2	TGTGCCAGCAGCCAAGGACAGGCTAGCACCGGGGAGCTGTTTTTT	CASSQGQASTGELFF
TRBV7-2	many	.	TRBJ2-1	TGTGCCAGCAGCGTTGGTCCTAGCTCGTACAATGAGCAGTTCTTC	CASSVGPSSYNEQFF
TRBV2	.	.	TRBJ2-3	TGTGCCAGCAGCACGGGGGTGACTGGGCTCACAGATACGCAGTATTTT	CASSTGVTGLTDTQYF
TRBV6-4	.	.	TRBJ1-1	TGTGCCAGCAGTGACTCACCCGGGGGGGGGACTGAAGCTTTCTTT	CASSDSPGGGTEAFF
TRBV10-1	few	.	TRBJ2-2	TGCGCCAGCAGTGAGTTGACCCCCAGCGGGGAGCTGTTTTTT	CASSELTPSGELFF
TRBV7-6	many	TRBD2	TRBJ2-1	TGTGCCAGCAGCGGGGGACTAGCGGGCAATGAGCAGTTCTTC	CASSGGLAGNEQFF
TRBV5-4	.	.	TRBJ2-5	TGTGCCAGCAGCTTGGAGCACAGACTAGAGACCCAGTACTTC	CASSLEHRLETQYF
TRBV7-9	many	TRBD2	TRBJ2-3	TGTGCCAGCAACCCTCCGGGACTAGCGGGGGGTAGGACAGATACGCAGTATTTT	CASNPPGLAGGRTDTQYF
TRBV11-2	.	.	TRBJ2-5	TGTGCCAGCAGCTTATCCCTAGGATGGCAAGAGACCCAGTACTTC	CASSLSLGWQETQYF
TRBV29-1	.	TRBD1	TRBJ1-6	TGCGCAGCATCGGGGACAGGGATCTCCTATAATTCACCCCTCCACTTT	CAASGTGISYNSPLHF
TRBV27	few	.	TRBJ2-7	TGTGCCAGCAGTTTATCGATACAGCGCTCCTACGAGCAGTACTTC	CASSLSIQRSYEQYF